This T cell receptor (beta chain) was recovered during a study of PD-1 blockade in classical Hodgkin lymphoma (TCRdb year 2020). General notes on the study: To define a peripheral blood immune signature of response to PD-1 blockade in classical Hodgkin lymphoma, the study combined TCR beta sequencing with CyTOF.

According to the study, the label for this sample's time point signals: newly diagnosed, previously untreated cHL patient sample. As a comparison group for the relapsed/refractory trial patients, PBMCs from patients with newly diagnosed, previously untreated classical Hodgkin lymphoma were sequenced. After peripheral blood was drawn into 8 mL Vacutainer Cell Preparation Tubes, PBMCs were isolated by centrifugation and then cryopreserved. From a lookup of the germline V gene (reference sequence), CDR1 and CDR2 are SGHKS and YYEKEE. From the cysteine through the phenylalanine, the CDR3 covers 16 amino acids. Left in the record is the CDR3 DNA by itself, 48 bases read in frame from the first base. V is clipped by 3 bases and J by 0 bases, and the sequence between their germline boundaries is 13 bases long. Overall study outcomes, separate from this receptor: Baseline TCR diversity was reported to be lower in newly diagnosed patients than in healthy donors, and even lower in relapsed/refractory patients. The study was limited to a single clinical trial cohort, and causes of repertoire differences, possibly disease activity or prior therapy, remained undefined.

The Qiagen DNeasy kit was used to extract genomic DNA from unsorted PBMCs and from the negatively selected CD4+ and CD8+ fractions. TCR beta CDR3 regions were amplified by immunoSEQ multiplex PCR using primers annealing to V and J segments. A synthetic immune receptor repertoire was used to minimize amplification bias, and remaining bias was computationally removed after sequencing. Regarding the original processing steps: Custom Python scripts were used to quantify repertoire diversity as the Shannon entropy index. Unsorted, CD4+ and CD8+ repertoires were examined separately, except in combined analyses, for which CD4+ and CD8+ sequences were merged in silico. What TCRdb holds here is the immuneACCESS table cut down to in-frame rearrangements. Part of the clones is not present; checked against another copy, under half of the missing clones reflect an unresolved V gene, and the others are unexplained. V and J calls and clone size are those listed in that table; D and trimming were worked out from the DNA. Counted in this sample were under 80,000 clones; roughly 93% of them appeared once. Around 2.5% of the sample goes to the ten largest clones.

To note about this clone: It has no known antigen specificity. Per-base qualities were not stored, and no clone one base away is much larger.

Sequenced: peripheral blood mononuclear cells (PBMCs). The V and J genes are TRBV5-5 and TRBJ2-1, with the D gene uncertain. This receptor was taken from a human donor with classical Hodgkin lymphoma. The DNA sequence is as follows: TGTGCCAGCAGCTCGAACCCGGATATCTCCTACAATGAGCAGTTCTTC. This encodes CASSSNPDISYNEQFF.